This T cell receptor (beta chain) emerged from a study of cytomegalovirus exposure and HLA in healthy donors. General study points: The presence/absence work took it that sequencing depth was about the same across donors.

The CDR3 sequence is 15 residues long. V lost 0 bases to trimming and J lost 4 bases; unmatched junction nucleotides: 3. From germline, CDR1 is SGHRS and CDR2 YFSETQ. As regards this clone: The antigen is unknown.

PCR primers comprised 60 Vbeta and 13 Jbeta primers. The repertoire was sequenced with immunoSEQ multiplex PCR; TCRdb's copy has only in-frame clones and lacks some. This sample has under 85,000 clones, with approximately 74% found just once. Sequencing was carried out using PBMCs. The gene calls are TRBV5-1 and TRBJ2-7, with 11 nucleotides matching TRBD2. The TCR originated in a man in his forties in good health and CMV-seropositive. The CDR3 sequence is CASSLGASGGYEQYF. CDR3 nucleotide sequence: TGCGCCAGCAGCTTGGGGGCTAGCGGGGGGTACGAGCAGTACTTC.